The clone carrying this T cell receptor (beta chain) was recorded many times. The data are from a study of T cells in Graves' hyperthyroidism and ophthalmopathy. Pregnant or lactating patients were excluded, as were those with uncontrolled infection or other autoimmune disease. The source material, RNA transcripts, was used to amplify TCR beta CDR3 regions. HTBI primers were used for first-round RT-PCR of the TCR CDR3. From the multiplex PCR reads, TCRdb called clonotypes with MiXCR, one entry per CDR3 protein. The profile shows hundreds of thousands of distinct CDR3 sequences, approximately 36% of them singletons. The V end lost 3 bases, the J end lost 2 bases, and 14 bases lay between the germline ends. The germline CDR1 and CDR2 sequences are DFQATT and SNEGSKA (reference sequence). The CDR3 spans 14 residues.

The chain employs TRBV20-1 and TRBJ2-7; D possibly corresponds to TRBD2 (5 bases). Sequenced input: blood. The TCR originated in a middle-aged woman with Graves' hyperthyroidism. CDR3 sequence (DNA): TGCAGTGCTAGTAATTGGGAGCAGCCCTACGAGCAGTACTTC. Translating gives CSASNWEQPYEQYF.